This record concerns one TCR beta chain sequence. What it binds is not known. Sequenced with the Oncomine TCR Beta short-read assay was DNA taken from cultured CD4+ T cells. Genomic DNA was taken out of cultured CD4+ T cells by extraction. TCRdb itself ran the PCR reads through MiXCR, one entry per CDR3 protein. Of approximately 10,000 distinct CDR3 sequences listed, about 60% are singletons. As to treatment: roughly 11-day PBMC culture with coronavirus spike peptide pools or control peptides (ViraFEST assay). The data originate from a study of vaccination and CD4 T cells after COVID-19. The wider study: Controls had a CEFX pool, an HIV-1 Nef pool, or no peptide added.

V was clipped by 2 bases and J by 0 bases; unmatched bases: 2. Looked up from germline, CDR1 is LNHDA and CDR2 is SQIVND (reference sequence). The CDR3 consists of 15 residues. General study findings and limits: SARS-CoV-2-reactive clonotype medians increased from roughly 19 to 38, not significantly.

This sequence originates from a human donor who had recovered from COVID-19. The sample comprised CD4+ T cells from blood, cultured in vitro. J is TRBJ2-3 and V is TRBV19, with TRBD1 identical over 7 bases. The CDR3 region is CASSIQGVSTDTQYF. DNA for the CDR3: TGTGCCAGTAGTATACAGGGGGTGAGCACAGATACGCAGTATTTT.